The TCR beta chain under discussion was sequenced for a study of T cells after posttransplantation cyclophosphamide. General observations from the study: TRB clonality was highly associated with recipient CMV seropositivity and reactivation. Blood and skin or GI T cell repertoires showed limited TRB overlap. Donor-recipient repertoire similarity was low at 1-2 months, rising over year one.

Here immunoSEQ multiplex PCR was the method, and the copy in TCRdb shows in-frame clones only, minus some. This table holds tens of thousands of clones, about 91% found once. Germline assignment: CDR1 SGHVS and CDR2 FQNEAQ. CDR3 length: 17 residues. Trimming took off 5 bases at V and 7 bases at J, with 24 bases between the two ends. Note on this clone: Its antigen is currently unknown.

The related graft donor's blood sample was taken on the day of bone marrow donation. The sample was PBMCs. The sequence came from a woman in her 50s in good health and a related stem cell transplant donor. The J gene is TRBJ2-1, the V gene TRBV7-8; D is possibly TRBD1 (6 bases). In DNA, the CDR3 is TGTGCCAGCAGCCCCCGCTCAGGGGTTGAAACATGGAATGAGCAGTTCTTC. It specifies CASSPRSGVETWNEQFF.